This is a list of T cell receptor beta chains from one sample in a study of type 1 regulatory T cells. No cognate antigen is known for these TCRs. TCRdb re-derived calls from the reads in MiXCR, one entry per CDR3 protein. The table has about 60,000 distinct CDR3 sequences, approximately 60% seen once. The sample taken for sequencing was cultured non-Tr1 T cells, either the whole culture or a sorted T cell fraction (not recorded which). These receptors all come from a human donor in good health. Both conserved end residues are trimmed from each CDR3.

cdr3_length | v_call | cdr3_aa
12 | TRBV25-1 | ASSENRANQPQH
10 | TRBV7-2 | ASSFTRTEAF
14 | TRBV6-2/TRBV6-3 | ASSPPSGSSYNEQF
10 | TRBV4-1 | ASSQGGLRAF
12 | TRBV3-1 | ASSQFTITDTQY
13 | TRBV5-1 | ASSLGGQGLYEQY
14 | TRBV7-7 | ASSATSGSFTDTQY
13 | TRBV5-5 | ASKQWIGRGREQY
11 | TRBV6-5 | ASNTPGSETQY
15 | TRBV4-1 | ASSLPDDGVATYGYT
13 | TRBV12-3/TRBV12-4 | ASRVAGSQGNEQF
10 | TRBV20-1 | SANRDTGELF
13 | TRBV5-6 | ASSPLAKNTGELF
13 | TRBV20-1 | SAREMAGGYNEQF
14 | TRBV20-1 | SAPTNRLAGLGEQY
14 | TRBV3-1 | ASSPGQGEYGQPQH